These 13 T cell receptor beta chains came from one sample sequenced in a study of CD8 T cells in ankylosing spondylitis. In TCRdb, the 5' RACE reads were re-called with MiXCR into one record per CDR3 protein. The sample yields about 200,000 distinct CDR3 sequences, around 13% seen once. The sequencing input was blood, either unsorted or a sorted T cell fraction (not recorded which). The receptors were sampled from a male donor with ankylosing spondylitis or in good health (not recorded which).

The V gene is TRBV12-3 or TRBV12-4, the J gene TRBJ2-5; D unclear. Deletions cut 1 base from V and 4 bases from J, with 10 bases between. This CDR3 spans 14 amino acids. For the CDR3, the DNA is TGTGCCAGCAGTTTAGGCCTAGGGTCAGAGACCCAGTACTTC. Its translation is CASSLGLGSETQYF.

This clonotype was observed many times. CDR3 DNA sequence: TGTGCCAGCAGTTACTCGAAGGGCGGGTGGACTAGCGGGAGCCATTCCTACGAGCAGTACTTC. Protein product: CASSYSKGGWTSGSHSYEQYF. The rearrangement uses TRBV6-2 or TRBV6-3 and TRBJ2-7, with 13 bases aligning to TRBD2. V was clipped by 0 bases and J by 1 base; unmatched bases: 15. CDR1 and CDR2 (germline): MNHEY, SVGEGT. This CDR3 has 21 residues.

This clonotype was counted a few times. V gene TRBV27 combines with J gene TRBJ2-7; D might be TRBD2 (7 bases). Germline loops: CDR1 MNHEY, CDR2 SMNVEV (reference sequence). The CDR3 is 15 residues long. V was clipped by 5 bases and J by 2 bases, with 16 bases between them. CDR3 loop: CASSLSEGGAYEQYF. The CDR3 region has the DNA TGTGCCAGCAGTCTCTCGGAGGGGGGGGCCTACGAGCAGTACTTC.

This clonotype was found a few times. The genes are TRBV5-1 and TRBJ1-4; perhaps TRBD1 as D (5 bases). Germline V gives CDR1 SGHRS, CDR2 YFSETQ. The CDR3 extends over 15 amino acids. V lost 4 bases and J lost 8, with 18 bases in between. CDR3 sequence: CASSPGSAAGEKLFF. The CDR3 nucleotides read TGCGCCAGCAGCCCAGGGTCGGCGGCCGGGGAAAAACTGTTTTTT.

This clonotype was observed a few times. V gene TRBV25-1 combines with J gene TRBJ2-3, with 11 bases fitting TRBD2. The ends lost 4 bases at V and 2 bases at J; junction bases unmatched: 2. Germline V lookup: CDR1 MGHDK, CDR2 SYGVNS. The CDR3 length is 15 residues. CDR3 in DNA: TGTGCCAGCAGTGTACTAGCGGGGGCCACAGATACGCAGTATTTT. It translates to CASSVLAGATDTQYF.

In its sample, this clonotype was seen a few times. The chain combines TRBV4-1 with TRBJ1-4, with a possible D match to TRBD1 (5 bases). V dropped 4 bases and J dropped 7 bases, with 13 bases sitting between them. CDR3 length equals 14 residues. Germline values: CDR1 MGHRA, CDR2 YSYEKL. CDR3 protein: CASSPFGGGEKLFF. The CDR3 DNA follows: TGCGCCAGCAGCCCCTTTGGTGGGGGTGAAAAACTGTTTTTT.

The rearrangement uses TRBV6-4 and TRBJ1-6; 8 bases agree with TRBD1. The V gene's germline CDR1 is MRHNA and CDR2 SNTAGT. Unmatched junction bases numbered 5, after V lost 6 bases and J lost 7 bases. This CDR3 region has 14 residues. For the CDR3, the DNA is TGTGCCAGCAGCGATACAGGGGGGAATTCACCCCTCCACTTT. As protein: CASSDTGGNSPLHF.

The J gene is TRBJ2-1, the V gene TRBV10-3, with 10 bases that match TRBD2. CDR1 is ENHRY and CDR2 is SYGVKD in the germline V gene. V trimming: 10 bases; J trimming: 6 bases; junction bases outside the gene matches: 12. This CDR3 contains 15 residues. The CDR3 spells CATRLAGFRGNEQFF. For the CDR3, the DNA is TGTGCCACCCGACTAGCGGGCTTTAGGGGCAATGAGCAGTTCTTC.

The chain uses TRBV10-3 and TRBJ2-2, with D possibly matching TRBD1 (5 bases). The CDR3 totals 14 residues. Trimming shortened V by 2 bases and J by 7 bases, and 11 bases separated the two germline ends. The germline gives CDR1 ENHRY, CDR2 SYGVKD. CDR3 nucleotides: TGTGCCATCAGTGAGGGGGATAGGGGCGGGGAGCTGTTTTTT. Translated: CAISEGDRGGELFF.

This chain uses TRBV6-1 with TRBJ2-3; 7 nucleotides match TRBD1. CDR3 length: 14 residues. The ends lost 4 bases at V and 5 bases at J; junction bases unmatched: 6. The V gene's germline CDR1 is MNHNS and CDR2 SASEGT. CDR3 DNA sequence: TGTGCCAGCAGTGGACAGGGAACCCAAGATACGCAGTATTTT. Its protein product is CASSGQGTQDTQYF.

J is TRBJ2-3 and V is TRBV20-1; 8 positions agree with TRBD2. Germline CDR1 DFQATT, CDR2 SNEGSKA (reference sequence). The J segment lost 1 base and the V segment lost 6 bases, leaving 9 bases of the junction unmatched. The CDR3 totals 15 residues. In nucleotides, the CDR3 is TGCAGTGCGACTACGGGGGGGCAGGGCACAGATACGCAGTATTTT. This translates into CSATTGGQGTDTQYF.

The sample holds many counts of this clonotype. The chain combines TRBV7-9 with TRBJ2-7; 8 nucleotides line up with TRBD1. V lost 5 bases and J lost 5; bases outside the gene matches: 8. This CDR3 is 14 amino acids long. The V gene's germline CDR1 is SEHNR and CDR2 FQNEAQ (reference sequence). The CDR3 DNA sequence: TGTGCCAGCAGCCCCGGACAGGGTTCAAACGAGCAGTACTTC. Translating it yields CASSPGQGSNEQYF.

This clonotype appeared a few times. This chain uses TRBV5-1 with TRBJ1-1; TRBD1 agrees at 7 bases. Looked up from germline, CDR1 is SGHRS and CDR2 is YFSETQ. The CDR3 runs to 13 residues. Unmatched junction bases numbered 4, after V lost 1 base and J lost 7 bases. The CDR3 nucleotides are TGCGCCAGCAGCTTGCACAGGGGCCTTGAAGCTTTCTTT. Protein product: CASSLHRGLEAFF.